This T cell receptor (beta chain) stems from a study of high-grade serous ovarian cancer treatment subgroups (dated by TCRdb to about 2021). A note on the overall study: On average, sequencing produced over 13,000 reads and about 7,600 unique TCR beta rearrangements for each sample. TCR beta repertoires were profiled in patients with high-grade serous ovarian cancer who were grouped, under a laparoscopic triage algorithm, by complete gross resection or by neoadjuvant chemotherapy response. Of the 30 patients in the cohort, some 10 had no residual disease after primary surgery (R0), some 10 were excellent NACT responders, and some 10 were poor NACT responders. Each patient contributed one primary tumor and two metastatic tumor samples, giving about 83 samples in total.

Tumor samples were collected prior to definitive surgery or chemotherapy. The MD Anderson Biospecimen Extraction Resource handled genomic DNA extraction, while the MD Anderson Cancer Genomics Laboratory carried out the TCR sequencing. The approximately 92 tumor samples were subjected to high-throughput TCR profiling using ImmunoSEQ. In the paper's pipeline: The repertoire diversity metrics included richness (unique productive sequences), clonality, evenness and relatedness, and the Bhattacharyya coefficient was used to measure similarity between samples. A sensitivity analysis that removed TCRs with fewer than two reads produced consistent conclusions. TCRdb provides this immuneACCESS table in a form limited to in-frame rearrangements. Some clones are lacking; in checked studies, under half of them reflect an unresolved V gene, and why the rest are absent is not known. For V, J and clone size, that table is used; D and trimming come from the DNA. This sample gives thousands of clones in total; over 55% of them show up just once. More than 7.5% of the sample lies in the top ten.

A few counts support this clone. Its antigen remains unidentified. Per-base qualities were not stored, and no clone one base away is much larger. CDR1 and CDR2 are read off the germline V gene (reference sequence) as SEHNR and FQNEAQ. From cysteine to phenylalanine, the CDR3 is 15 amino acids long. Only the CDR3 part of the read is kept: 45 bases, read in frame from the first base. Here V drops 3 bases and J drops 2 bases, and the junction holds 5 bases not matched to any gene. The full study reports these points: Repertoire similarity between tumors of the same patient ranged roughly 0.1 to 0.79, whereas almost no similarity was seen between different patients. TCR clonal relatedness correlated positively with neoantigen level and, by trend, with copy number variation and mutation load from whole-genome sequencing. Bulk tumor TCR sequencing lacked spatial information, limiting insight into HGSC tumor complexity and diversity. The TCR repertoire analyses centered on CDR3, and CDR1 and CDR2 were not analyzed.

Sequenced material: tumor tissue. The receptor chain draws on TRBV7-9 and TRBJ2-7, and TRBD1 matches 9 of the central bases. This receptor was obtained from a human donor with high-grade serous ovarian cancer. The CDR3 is CASSFFGTGTYEQYF. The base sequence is TGTGCCAGCAGCTTCTTCGGGACAGGGACCTACGAGCAGTACTTC. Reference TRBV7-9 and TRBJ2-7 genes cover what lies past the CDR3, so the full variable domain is DTGVSQNPRHKITKRGQNVTFRCDPISEHNRLYWYRQTLGQGPEFLTYFQNEAQLEKSRLLSDRFSAERPKGSFSTLEIQRTEQGDSAMYLCASSFFGTGTYEQYFGPGTRLTVT.